Following are 12 T cell receptor beta chains from one sample sequenced in a study of cytomegalovirus exposure and HLA in healthy donors. The protocol was immunoSEQ multiplex PCR, while the TCRdb copy is restricted to in-frame clones and leaves out a portion. The sample shows approximately 200,000 clones, about 81% of them seen only once. The sequencing sample was made of PBMCs. These receptor sequences come from a woman aged 25 to 39 in good health and CMV-seronegative.

This clone was detected only a few times. The junction departs from the called germline gene at one end, perhaps through a read error. In DNA, the CDR3 is TGTGCCTGGAGGATCTCGGTACAGGGGGTGTTT. It yields the protein CAWRISVQGVF. The rearrangement uses TRBV30 and TRBJ1-1; 8 positions match TRBD1. The CDR3 has 11 amino acids. Germline V gene data show CDR1 as GTSNPN and CDR2 as SVGIG (reference sequence).

This clone was counted between two and nine times. This rearrangement joins TRBV4-2 to TRBJ2-7; 7 nucleotides match TRBD1. The CDR3 is made up of 13 amino acids. The V segment lost 1 base and the J segment 5 bases; nucleotides outside the gene matches: 2. The germline V gene encodes CDR1 LGHNA and CDR2 YNFKEQ. Here the CDR3 reads CASSQVTGDEQYF. CDR3 nucleotides: TGTGCCAGCAGCCAAGTTACAGGGGACGAGCAGTACTTC.

The rearrangement joins TRBV4-1 to TRBJ1-1; no firm D call. CDR1 and CDR2 (germline): MGHRA, YSYEKL. CDR3 length: 16 amino acids. Between the trimmed V and J ends, which lost 3 bases and 1 base, there was a span of 15 bases. CDR3 nucleotide sequence: TGCGCCAGCAGCCACCCTCCCGGGGAGGGGAACACTGAAGCTTTCTTT. Residues: CASSHPPGEGNTEAFF.

The chain is built from TRBV7-9 and TRBJ1-6, with 7 bases fitting TRBD1. After removal of 4 bases from V and 4 bases from J, the junction contained 1 base not matched to a gene. The CDR3 is made up of 14 amino acids. From germline, CDR1 is SEHNR and CDR2 FQNEAQ (reference sequence). The CDR3 region has the DNA TGTGCCAGCAGCTCGGGACAGTATAATTCACCCCTCCACTTT. It translates to CASSSGQYNSPLHF.

The chain has TRBV15 and TRBJ1-5; 8 positions agree with TRBD1. V trimming: 5 bases; J trimming: 6 bases; junction bases outside the gene matches: 6. The germline gives CDR1 LNHNV, CDR2 YYDKDF (reference sequence). CDR3 length: 14 amino acids. The CDR3 is CATSLTGAAQPQHF. The CDR3 nucleotides read TGTGCCACCAGCTTGACAGGGGCGGCTCAGCCCCAGCATTTT.

The rearrangement links TRBV18 to TRBJ2-3; 11 bases are a match to TRBD1. Trimming cost V 6 bases and J 4 bases; bases outside gene matches: 9. Germline values: CDR1 KGHSH, CDR2 LQKENI. The CDR3 has 16 amino acids. The CDR3 reads CASSPLGTGGADTQYF. The CDR3 bases are TGTGCCAGCTCGCCGCTTGGGACAGGGGGGGCAGATACGCAGTATTTT.

CDR3 DNA sequence: TGCGCCAGCAGCTTGTGGGGAGATGGCTACACCTTC. Translating it yields CASSLWGDGYTF. The V gene is TRBV5-1, the J gene TRBJ1-2; D unclear. The CDR3 is 12 amino acids. In germline, CDR1 is SGHRS, CDR2 YFSETQ. V was clipped by 1 base and J by 6 bases, with 7 bases between them.

The chain couples TRBV5-1 to TRBJ2-3, with 11 bases identical to TRBD1. CDR3 length: 17 amino acids. Germline-derived CDR1 and CDR2 are SGHRS and YFSETQ. Losses at the gene ends were 1 base for V and 1 base for J; bases not matched to a gene: 5. CDR3 DNA: TGCGCCAGCAGCTTGAGGGGGACAGGGGGTGGCACAGATACGCAGTATTTT. Translation: CASSLRGTGGGTDTQYF.

The chain uses TRBV30 and TRBJ2-5; 8 positions agree with TRBD2. CDR3 size: 12 residues. V was pared by 8 bases and J by 5 bases, with 7 bases of the junction left unmatched. Looked up from germline, CDR1 is GTSNPN and CDR2 is SVGIG (reference sequence). The CDR3 nucleotides read TGTGCCAGCACTAGCGGCGGGGAGACCCAGTACTTC. Translation gives CASTSGGETQYF.

This chain links TRBV7-8 with TRBJ1-3; 8 bases are shared with TRBD1. After removal of 4 bases from V and 3 bases from J, the junction contained 8 bases not matched to a gene. The CDR3 has 16 residues. The germline gives CDR1 SGHVS, CDR2 FQNEAQ. This CDR3 is CASSYGQGPFGNTIYF. CDR3 DNA sequence: TGTGCCAGCAGCTACGGACAGGGCCCCTTTGGAAACACCATATATTTT.

This chain links TRBV10-2 with TRBJ2-7, with 8 bases fitting TRBD2. V trimming: 0 bases; J trimming: 12 bases; junction bases outside the gene matches: 7. The V gene's germline CDR1 is WSHSY and CDR2 SAAADI. This CDR3 comprises 13 residues. The DNA for the CDR3 is TGCGCCAGCAGTGAGTCTAACGGGCTAGCGGGGTACTTC. Translating it yields CASSESNGLAGYF.

The rearrangement uses TRBV27 and TRBJ2-7, with 13 bases lining up with TRBD2. Trimming took 6 bases from V and 7 from J; bases not matched to a gene: 6. Germline CDR1 and CDR2: MNHEY and SMNVEV (reference sequence). CDR3 size: 14 residues. CDR3 bases: TGTGCCAGCAGAGGACTAGCGGGGGCCGGGGAGCAGTACTTC. The encoded protein is CASRGLAGAGEQYF.